The sequence of this TCR beta chain was determined in a study of CD8+CD57+ T cells in acquired aplastic anemia (dated by TCRdb to 2016 to 2019). Turning to the overall study: On average, sorted CD4+ and CD8+ cells yielded around 3.4 ug of extracted DNA, with a range of 0.2 to 27.4 ug. Mean read counts for healthy donor samples were 10 million to 10.8 million for CD4+ cells and some 11 million for CD8+ cells. Overall results and qualifications from the work: CD8+ Simpson's diversity did not differ significantly between patients and healthy controls (P=0.060). Although under 35 CD8+ CDR3 sequences were shared by patients and controls, these sequences appeared highly expressed in patients and within the immunodominant clones of patients.

The study deep-sequenced TCR repertoires of sorted CD4+ and CD8+ blood T cells from severe aplastic anemia patients and healthy subjects. Ficoll-Paque density gradient centrifugation was used to isolate peripheral blood mononuclear cells. Before DNA was extracted, CD4+ and CD8+ T cells were sorted using either FACS or magnetic beads. To note about this clonotype: What this receptor recognizes is not known. One base away there is no much larger clone; base qualities are not given.

TCR beta VDJ combination and CDR3 sequence profiling used genomic DNA as the template. TCR repertoire sequencing was run on an Illumina HiSeq 2000. On the study's bioinformatics: TRBV/TRBJ rearrangement plots, CDR3 size and DJ length profiles, and Simpson's diversity index were used to assess repertoires. The most abundant DNA sequence in the deep sequencing data was defined as the immunodominant clone. CDR3 amino acid sequences were screened for sharing across subjects and compared with published repertoires and the VDJdb database. The public reads were reprocessed in TCRdb via fastp at Q25 and MiXCR, keeping in-frame beta chains. Each entry merges the rows of one CDR3 protein and shows their most common DNA and genes. It is TCRdb's table, rather than the study itself, that gives the V and J calls and clone size. Here the sample has around 170,000 distinct CDR3 sequences; 55% to 80% occur a single time. 35% to 50% of the sample rests with the top ten.

Via the germline V gene, CDR1 is SGHAT and CDR2 FQNNGV. Reading from cysteine to phenylalanine, the CDR3 counts 14 amino acids. Only the CDR3 DNA stays, 42 bases, in frame from base 1. V lost 5 bases and J lost 6 bases; the stretch between them is 17 bases long. The chain joins TRBV11-2 to TRBJ2-7, with a tentative D gene TRBD1 over 6 matching bases. The sample comprised sorted CD4+, CD8+, or CD8+CD57+ T cells (not recorded which) from PBMCs. The receptor was derived from a human donor in good health. The nucleotide sequence is given as TGTGCCAGCAGCCCTAGTAGGCTCAGGGGCGAGCAGTACTTC. It is translated as CASSPSRLRGEQYF.